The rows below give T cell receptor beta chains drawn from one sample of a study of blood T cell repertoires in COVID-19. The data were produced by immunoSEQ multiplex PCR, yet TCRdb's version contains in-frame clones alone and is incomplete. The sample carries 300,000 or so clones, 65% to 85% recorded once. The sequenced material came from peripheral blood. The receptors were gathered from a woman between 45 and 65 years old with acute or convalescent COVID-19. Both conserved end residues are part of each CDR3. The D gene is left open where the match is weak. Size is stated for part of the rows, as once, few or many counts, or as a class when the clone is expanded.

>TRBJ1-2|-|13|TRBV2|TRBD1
CASSGQGANGYTF
TGTGCCAGCAGTGGACAGGGGGCGAATGGCTACACCTTC
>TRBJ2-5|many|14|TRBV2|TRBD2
CASSYSGGGETQYF
TGTGCCAGCAGTTATAGCGGGGGAGGAGAGACCCAGTACTTC
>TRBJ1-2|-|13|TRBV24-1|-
CATSGYRGGGYTF
TGTGCCACCAGTGGCTACAGAGGAGGTGGCTACACCTTC
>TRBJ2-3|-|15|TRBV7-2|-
CASSLVSGVTDTQYF
TGTGCCAGCAGCTTAGTATCCGGGGTTACAGATACGCAGTATTTT
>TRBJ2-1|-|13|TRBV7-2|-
CASSAQVYNEQFF
TGTGCCAGCAGCGCCCAGGTCTACAATGAGCAGTTCTTC
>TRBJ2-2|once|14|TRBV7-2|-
CASSYVTGSGELFF
TGTGCCAGCAGCTACGTTACAGGTTCCGGGGAGCTGTTTTTT
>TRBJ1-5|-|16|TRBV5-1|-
CASSLARGSVNQPQHF
TGCGCCAGCAGCTTGGCCAGAGGCAGCGTCAATCAGCCCCAGCATTTT
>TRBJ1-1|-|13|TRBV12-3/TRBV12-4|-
CASSFEGRSEAFF
TGTGCCAGCAGTTTTGAGGGCCGCTCTGAAGCTTTCTTT
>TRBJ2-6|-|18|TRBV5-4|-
CASSLEGGSRSGANVLTF
TGTGCCAGCAGCTTGGAGGGGGGGTCCCGCTCTGGGGCCAACGTCCTGACTTTC
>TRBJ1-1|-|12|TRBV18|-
CASSRGGNEAFF
TGTGCCAGCTCACGGGGGGGGAATGAAGCTTTCTTT
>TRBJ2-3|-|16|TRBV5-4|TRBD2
CASSQGKRGSTDTQYF
TGTGCCAGCAGCCAGGGCAAGCGGGGGAGCACAGATACGCAGTATTTT
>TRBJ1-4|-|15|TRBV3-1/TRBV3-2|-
CASSRETDITEKLFF
TGTGCCAGCAGCCGAGAGACAGACATAACTGAAAAACTGTTTTTT
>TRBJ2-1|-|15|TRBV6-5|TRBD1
CASSYSGQGNNEQFF
TGTGCCAGCAGTTACTCGGGACAGGGAAACAATGAGCAGTTCTTC
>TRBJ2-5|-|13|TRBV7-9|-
CASSHDSEETQYF
TGTGCCAGCAGTCACGATTCGGAGGAGACCCAGTACTTC
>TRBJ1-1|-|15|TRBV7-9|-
CASITQGNMGTEAFF
TGTGCCAGCATTACACAGGGTAACATGGGCACTGAAGCTTTCTTT
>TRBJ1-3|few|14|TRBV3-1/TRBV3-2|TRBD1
CASRGQGRGNTIYF
TGTGCCAGCAGAGGACAGGGGCGAGGAAACACCATATATTTT
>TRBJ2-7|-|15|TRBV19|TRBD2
CASSPSGRDSYEQYF
TGTGCCAGTAGCCCGAGCGGGAGAGATTCCTACGAGCAGTACTTC
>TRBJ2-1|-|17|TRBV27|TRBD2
CASSFSTGTSAVNEQFF
TGTGCCAGCAGTTTCTCGACCGGGACTAGCGCGGTCAATGAGCAGTTCTTC
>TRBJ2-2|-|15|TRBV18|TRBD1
CASSLGTGNTGELFF
TGTGCCAGCTCACTAGGGACAGGGAACACCGGGGAGCTGTTTTTT
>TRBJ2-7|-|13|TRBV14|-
CASSQERSYEQYF
TGTGCCAGCAGCCAAGAACGGTCTTACGAGCAGTACTTC
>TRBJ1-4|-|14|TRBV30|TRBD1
CAWSVTGANEKLFF
TGTGCCTGGAGTGTCACAGGGGCGAACGAAAAACTGTTTTTT
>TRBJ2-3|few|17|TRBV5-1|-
CASSLAGAADSTDTQYF
TGCGCCAGCAGCTTGGCTGGCGCAGCGGATAGCACAGATACGCAGTATTTT
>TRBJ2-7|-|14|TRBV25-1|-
CASILGAEGHEQYF
TGTGCCAGCATATTGGGCGCGGAGGGCCACGAGCAGTACTTC
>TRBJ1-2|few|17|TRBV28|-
CASSLFPGPLDNYGYTF
TGTGCCAGCAGTTTATTTCCAGGGCCCCTGGATAACTATGGCTACACCTTC
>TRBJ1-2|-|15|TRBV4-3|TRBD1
CASSPRQGADYGYTF
TGCGCCAGCAGCCCGAGACAGGGGGCGGACTATGGCTACACCTTC
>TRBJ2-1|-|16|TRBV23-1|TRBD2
CASSQASSGRCNEQFF
TGCGCCAGCAGTCAAGCCTCTAGCGGGAGGTGCAATGAGCAGTTCTTC
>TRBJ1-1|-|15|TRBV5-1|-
CASSFSGPSNTEAFF
TGCGCCAGCAGCTTCAGCGGGCCTTCGAACACTGAAGCTTTCTTT
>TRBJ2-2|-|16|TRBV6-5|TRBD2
CASSSGTSGRNGELFF
TGTGCCAGCAGTTCCGGGACTAGCGGGAGGAACGGGGAGCTGTTTTTT
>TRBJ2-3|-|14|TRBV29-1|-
CSVAAAGPTDTQYF
TGCAGCGTTGCCGCGGCGGGCCCCACAGATACGCAGTATTTT
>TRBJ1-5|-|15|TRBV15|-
CATSRATGSGQPQHF
TGTGCCACCAGCAGAGCAACAGGGAGCGGTCAGCCCCAGCATTTT
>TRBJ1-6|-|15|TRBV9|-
CASSVGQGGNSPLHF
TGTGCCAGCAGCGTAGGGCAGGGAGGGAATTCACCCCTCCACTTT
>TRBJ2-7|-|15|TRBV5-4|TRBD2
CASTPGSGSSYEQYF
TGTGCCAGCACCCCTGGAAGCGGGAGCTCCTACGAGCAGTACTTC
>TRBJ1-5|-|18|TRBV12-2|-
CASRLGGTSKISNQPQHF
TGTGCAAGTCGCTTAGGGGGGACATCCAAAATCAGCAATCAGCCCCAGCATTTT
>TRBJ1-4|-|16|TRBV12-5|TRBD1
CASGLVGTGSNEKLFF
TGTGCTAGTGGTTTGGTCGGGACAGGATCTAATGAAAAACTGTTTTTT
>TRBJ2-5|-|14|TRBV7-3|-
CASSFEGPGETQYF
TGTGCCAGCAGCTTTGAGGGCCCGGGAGAGACCCAGTACTTC
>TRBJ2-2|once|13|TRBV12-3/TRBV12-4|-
CASSTTNTGELFF
TGTGCCAGCAGCACTACGAACACCGGGGAGCTGTTTTTT
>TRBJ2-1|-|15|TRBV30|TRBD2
CAPPKAGDSHNEQFF
TGTGCCCCCCCCAAGGCGGGGGACTCCCACAATGAGCAGTTCTTC
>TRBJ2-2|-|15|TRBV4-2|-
CASSQGRVNTGELFF
TGTGCCAGCAGCCAAGGACGGGTGAACACCGGGGAGCTGTTTTTT
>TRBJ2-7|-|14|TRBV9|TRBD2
CASSVALADYEQYF
TGTGCCAGCAGCGTAGCGCTAGCGGACTACGAGCAGTACTTC
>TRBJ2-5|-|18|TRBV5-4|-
CASTQFGRGGSGQETQYF
TGTGCCAGCACCCAATTCGGGCGGGGCGGTAGCGGCCAAGAGACCCAGTACTTC
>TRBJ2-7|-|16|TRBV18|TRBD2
CASSPLGLAGGSEQYF
TGTGCCAGCTCACCACTTGGACTAGCGGGAGGATCCGAGCAGTACTTC
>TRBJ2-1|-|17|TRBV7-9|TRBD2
CASSLAGTSEVYNEQFF
TGTGCCAGCAGCTTAGCGGGGACTAGCGAGGTTTACAATGAGCAGTTCTTC
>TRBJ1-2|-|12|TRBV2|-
CASSPDSYGYTF
TGTGCCAGCAGCCCTGATAGCTATGGCTACACCTTC
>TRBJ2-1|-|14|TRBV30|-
CAWVGQSSYNEQFF
TGTGCCTGGGTTGGGCAGAGCTCCTACAATGAGCAGTTCTTC
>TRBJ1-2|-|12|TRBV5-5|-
CASSLGQYRYTF
TGTGCCAGCAGCCTGGGACAATATCGCTACACCTTC
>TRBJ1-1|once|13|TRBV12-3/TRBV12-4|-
CASRTGGYTEAFF
TGTGCCAGCAGGACGGGAGGGTACACTGAAGCTTTCTTT
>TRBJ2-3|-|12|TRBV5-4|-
CASSSSRDTQYF
TGTGCCAGCAGCTCTAGCCGAGATACGCAGTATTTT
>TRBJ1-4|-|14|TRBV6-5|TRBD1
CASRPTGNNEKLFF
TGTGCCAGCAGGCCGACAGGGAATAATGAAAAACTGTTTTTT
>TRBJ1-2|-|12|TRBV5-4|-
CASNLRGYGYTF
TGTGCCAGCAACTTGAGGGGGTATGGCTACACCTTC
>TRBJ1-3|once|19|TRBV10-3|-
CAINDSGGGRGVNGNTIYF
TGTGCCATCAACGATTCAGGAGGCGGGAGAGGGGTAAACGGAAACACCATATATTTT
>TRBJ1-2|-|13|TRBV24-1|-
CATSDGIEGGYTF
TGTGCCACCAGTGATGGAATAGAGGGTGGCTACACCTTC
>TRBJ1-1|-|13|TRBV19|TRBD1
CASSTGTGVGAFF
TGTGCCAGTAGTACCGGGACAGGGGTTGGAGCTTTCTTT
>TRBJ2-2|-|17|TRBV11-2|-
CASSHWLAFPNTGELFF
TGTGCCAGCAGCCATTGGCTGGCCTTCCCCAACACCGGGGAGCTGTTTTTT
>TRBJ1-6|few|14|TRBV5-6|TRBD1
CASSWGTGSSPLHF
TGTGCCAGCAGCTGGGGGACAGGGAGTTCACCCCTCCACTTT